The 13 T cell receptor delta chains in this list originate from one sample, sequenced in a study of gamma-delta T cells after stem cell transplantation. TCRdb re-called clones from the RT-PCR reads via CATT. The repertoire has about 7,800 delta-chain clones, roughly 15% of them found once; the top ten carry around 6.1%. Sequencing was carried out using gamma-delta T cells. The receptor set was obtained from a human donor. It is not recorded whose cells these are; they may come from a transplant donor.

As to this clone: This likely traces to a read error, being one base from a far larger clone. The CDR3 loop is CAFDYWGSSWDTRQMFF. The CDR3, as DNA: TGTGCCTTTGACTACTGGGGGAGCTCCTGGGACACCCGACAGATGTTTTTC. The chain joins TRDV2 to TRDJ3, with TRDD3 matching 9 bases. CDR3 length: 17 amino acids. CDR1 and CDR2 (germline): GEAIGNYY, EKD.

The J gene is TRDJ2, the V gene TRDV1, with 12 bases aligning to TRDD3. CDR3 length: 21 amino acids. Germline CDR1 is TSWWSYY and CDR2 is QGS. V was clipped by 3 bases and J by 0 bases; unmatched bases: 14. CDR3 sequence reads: CALGDRVPDWGILSLTAQLFF. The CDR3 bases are TGTGCTCTTGGGGATCGGGTTCCCGACTGGGGGATACTTTCTTTGACAGCACAACTCTTCTTT.

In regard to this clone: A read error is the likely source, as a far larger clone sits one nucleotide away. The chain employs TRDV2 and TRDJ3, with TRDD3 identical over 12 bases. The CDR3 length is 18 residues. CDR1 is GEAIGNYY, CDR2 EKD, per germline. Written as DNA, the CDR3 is TGTGCCTGTGACGTACTGGGGGATACCTCCTGGGACACCCAACAGATGTTTTTC. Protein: CACDVLGDTSWDTQQMFF.

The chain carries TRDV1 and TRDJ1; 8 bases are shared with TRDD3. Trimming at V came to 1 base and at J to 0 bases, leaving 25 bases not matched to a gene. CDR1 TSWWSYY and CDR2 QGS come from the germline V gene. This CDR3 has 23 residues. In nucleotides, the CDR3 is TGTGCTCTTGGGGAACAGTCCTACGAGTTCTGGGGGACTCTCAAGCTGTACACCGATAAACTCATCTTT. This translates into CALGEQSYEFWGTLKLYTDKLIF.

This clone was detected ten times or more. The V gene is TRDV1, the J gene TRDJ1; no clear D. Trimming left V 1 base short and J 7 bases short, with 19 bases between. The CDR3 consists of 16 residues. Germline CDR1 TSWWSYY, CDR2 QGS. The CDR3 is CALGEPTPLFTAKLIF. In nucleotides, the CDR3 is TGTGCTCTTGGGGAACCCACTCCTCTCTTTACTGCTAAACTCATCTTT.

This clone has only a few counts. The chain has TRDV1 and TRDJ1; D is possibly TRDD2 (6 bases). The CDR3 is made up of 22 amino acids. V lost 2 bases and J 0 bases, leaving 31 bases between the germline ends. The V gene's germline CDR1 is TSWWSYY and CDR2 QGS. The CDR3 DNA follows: TGTGCTCTTGGGGAAACCGTCAAAGATTTATCCTACGTCCGGGCGGACACCGATAAACTCATCTTT. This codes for CALGETVKDLSYVRADTDKLIF.

The CDR3 nucleotides read TGTGCCTTTGAATCGTGGGGGAAGGAGCCTTTGACAGCACAACTCTTCTTT. This sequence encodes CAFESWGKEPLTAQLFF. The J gene is TRDJ2, the V gene TRDV3; 7 bases align to TRDD3. CDR1 is TVYSNPD and CDR2 is GDNSRS in the germline V gene (reference sequence). Germline trimming cut 2 bases from V and 0 bases from J; bases unmatched to any gene: 12. The CDR3 consists of 17 residues.

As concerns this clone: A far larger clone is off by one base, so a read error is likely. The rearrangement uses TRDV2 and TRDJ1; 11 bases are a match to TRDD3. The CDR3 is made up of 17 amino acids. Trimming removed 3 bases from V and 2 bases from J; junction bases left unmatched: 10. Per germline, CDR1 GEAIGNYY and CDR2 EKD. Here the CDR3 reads CACDPAWGILWTDKLIF. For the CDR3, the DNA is TGTGCCTGTGACCCGGCCTGGGGGATACTGTGGACCGATAAACTCATCTTT.

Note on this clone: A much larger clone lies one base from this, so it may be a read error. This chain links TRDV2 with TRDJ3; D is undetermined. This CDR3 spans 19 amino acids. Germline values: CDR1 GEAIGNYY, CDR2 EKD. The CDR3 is CARDSVIPTSSWDTRQMFF. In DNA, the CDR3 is TGTGCCCGTGACTCGGTAATACCCACGAGCTCCTGGGACACCCGACAGATGTTTTTC.

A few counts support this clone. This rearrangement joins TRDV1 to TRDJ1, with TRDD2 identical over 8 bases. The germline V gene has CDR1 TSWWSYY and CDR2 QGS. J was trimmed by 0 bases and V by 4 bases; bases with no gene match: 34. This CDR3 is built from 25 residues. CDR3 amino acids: CALGVPSSYASLVGVPPAYTDKLIF. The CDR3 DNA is TGTGCTCTTGGGGTCCCATCTTCCTACGCCTCGTTGGTGGGGGTCCCTCCCGCGTACACCGATAAACTCATCTTT.

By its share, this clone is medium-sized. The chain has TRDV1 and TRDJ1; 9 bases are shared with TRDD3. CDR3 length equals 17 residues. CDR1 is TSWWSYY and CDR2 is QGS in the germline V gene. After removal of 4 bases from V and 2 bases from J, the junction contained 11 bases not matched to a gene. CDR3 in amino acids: CALGASSVLGETDKLIF. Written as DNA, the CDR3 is TGTGCTCTTGGGGCTTCCTCCGTACTGGGGGAGACCGATAAACTCATCTTT.

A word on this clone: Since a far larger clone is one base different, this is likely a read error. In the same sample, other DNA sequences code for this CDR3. The CDR3 region is CACDTGGSDKLIF. CDR3 nucleotides: TGTGCATGTGACACTGGGGGATCCGATAAACTCATCTTT. The rearrangement uses TRDV2 and TRDJ1; 10 bases line up with TRDD3. Per the germline V gene, CDR1 is GEAIGNYY and CDR2 is EKD. The CDR3 consists of 13 residues.

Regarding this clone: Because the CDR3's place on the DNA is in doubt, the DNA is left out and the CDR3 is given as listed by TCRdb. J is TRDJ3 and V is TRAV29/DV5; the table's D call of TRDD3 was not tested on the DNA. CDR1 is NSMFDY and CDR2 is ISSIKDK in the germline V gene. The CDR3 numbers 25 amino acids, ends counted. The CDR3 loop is CASVQQENPTGASGGGSWDTRQMFF.